The 24 T cell receptor beta chains below were found in one sample sequenced in a study of T cells expressing NK-cell markers. TCRdb re-called the 5' RACE reads and gives one entry per CDR3 protein, without DNA. In all, the sample yields a few hundred thousand distinct CDR3 sequences. The sample taken for sequencing was blood T cells: a sorted CD56 or NKG2C T cell subset, CD4+ or CD8+ T cells, or bulk PBMC T cells (not recorded which). Source of these receptors: a man aged 18 to 69 in good health.

The V and J genes are TRBV2 and TRBJ2-4. The CDR3 contains 14 residues. Per the germline V gene, CDR1 is SNHLY and CDR2 is FYNNEI. This chain's CDR3 is CASSVRLAGNIQYF. The whole variable domain, filled in from reference TRBV2 and TRBJ2-4, reads EPEVTQTPSHQVTQMGQEVILRCVPISNHLYFYWYRQILGQKVEFLVSFYNNEISEKSEIFDDQFSVERPDGSNFTLKIRSTKLEDSAMYFCASSVRLAGNIQYFGAGTRLSVL.

This chain links TRBV14 with TRBJ2-5; TCRdb returns TRBD1, unconfirmable since there is no DNA. CDR1 SGHDN and CDR2 FVKESK come from the germline V gene. CDR3 size: 16 residues. The CDR3 here is CASSQFGQGFQETQYF.

The chain couples TRBV12-3 or TRBV12-4 to TRBJ2-2; the D call of TRBD1 rests on TCRdb alone, since no DNA is present to check it. CDR3 length: 14 residues. The CDR3 here is CASSFVLGAGELFF.

The CDR3 sequence: CSLPGGQGGGNYGYTF. This chain uses TRBV20-1 with TRBJ1-2; TCRdb proposes TRBD1, but this gene call is untestable without DNA. Germline V gene lookup returns CDR1 DFQATT and CDR2 SNEGSKA (reference sequence). The CDR3 contains 16 residues.

This sequence joins TRBV29-1 and TRBJ2-5; TCRdb reports TRBD2, a call that lacks DNA to check it against. Germline V gene lookup returns CDR1 SQVTM and CDR2 ANQGSEA. The CDR3 extends over 12 amino acids. The CDR3 sequence is CSVRRGGETQYF.

The chain employs TRBV3-1 and TRBJ2-7. The CDR3 has 12 amino acids. Germline V CDR1 and CDR2: LGHDT, YNNKEL (reference sequence). The CDR3 sequence is CASSQVPYEQYF.

The chain joins TRBV19 to TRBJ1-1. The CDR3 spans 15 residues. Germline loops: CDR1 LNHDA, CDR2 SQIVND (reference sequence). CDR3 loop: CASSTRRTGNTEAFF.

The rearrangement uses TRBV12-3 or TRBV12-4 and TRBJ2-5; checking the TCRdb D call of TRBD2 is not possible without DNA. The CDR3 is made up of 14 amino acids. The CDR3 spells CASSVTSGGRRQYF.

The genes are TRBV15 and TRBJ2-3; TCRdb outputs TRBD1, but without DNA this stays unchecked. Germline CDR1 and CDR2: LNHNV and YYDKDF (reference sequence). CDR3 length equals 16 residues. The CDR3 protein is CATSPKRGGRADTQYF. Variable domain in full (rest from reference TRBV15 and TRBJ2-3): DAMVIQNPRYQVTQFGKPVTLSCSQTLNHNVMYWYQQKSSQAPKLLFHYYDKDFNNEADTPDNFQSRRPNTSFCFLDIRSPGLGDTAMYLCATSPKRGGRADTQYFGPGTRLTVL.

The chain recombines TRBV6-5 with TRBJ2-5; the TCRdb call, TRBD1, lacks DNA for checking. This CDR3 comprises 15 residues. Germline loops: CDR1 MNHEY, CDR2 SVGAGI. CDR3 protein: CASSSLTGGQETQYF.

This chain connects TRBV18 to TRBJ2-5; TCRdb returns TRBD1, unconfirmable since there is no DNA. This CDR3 spans 14 amino acids. In germline, CDR1 is KGHSH, CDR2 LQKENI. The CDR3 protein is CASSTRTGGETQYF.

The chain has TRBV6-2 or TRBV6-3 and TRBJ2-3; there is no DNA to check the TCRdb D call of TRBD1. Germline CDR1 is MNHEY and CDR2 is SVGEGT. The CDR3 is made up of 12 amino acids. CDR3 loop: CASSKGDVPQYF.

The J gene is TRBJ2-5, the V gene TRBV4-1; with no DNA, the TCRdb D assignment of TRBD1 cannot be verified. In germline, CDR1 is MGHRA, CDR2 YSYEKL. The CDR3 totals 15 residues. CDR3 protein: CASSTRTGGRETQYF.

The chain uses TRBV29-1 and TRBJ2-7; absent DNA, TCRdb's TRBD1 call cannot be checked. Germline assignment: CDR1 SQVTM and CDR2 ANQGSEA. The CDR3 is 15 amino acids. The CDR3 is CSVEGGGGDPYEQYF.

The chain links TRBV6-5 to TRBJ2-3; the D gene TCRdb calls, TRBD2, cannot be checked with no DNA. The CDR3 covers 14 residues. The germline CDR1 and CDR2 sequences are MNHEY and SVGAGI. The CDR3 sequence is CAVAGGASTDTQYF.

CDR3 residues: CASSLRGAGYGYTF. V and J are TRBV12-3 or TRBV12-4 and TRBJ1-2; TCRdb selects TRBD1, and the lack of DNA leaves this call unchecked. The CDR3 totals 14 residues.

The chain joins TRBV7-2 to TRBJ1-1; TCRdb designates TRBD1, a call that cannot be tested without DNA. Germline CDR1 is SGHTA and CDR2 is FQGNSA. The CDR3 loop spans 15 amino acids. This chain's CDR3 is CASSLFSGKGTEAFF. Together with reference TRBV7-2 and TRBJ1-1, the CDR3 gives the full variable domain: GAGVSQSPSNKVTEKGKDVELRCDPISGHTALYWYRQSLGQGLEFLIYFQGNSAPDKSGLPSDRFSAERTGGSVSTLTIQRTQQEDSAVYLCASSLFSGKGTEAFFGQGTRLTVV.

V and J are TRBV18 and TRBJ1-1; TCRdb selects TRBD1, and the lack of DNA leaves this call unchecked. Germline V gene data show CDR1 as KGHSH and CDR2 as LQKENI. This CDR3 spans 13 amino acids. CDR3 amino acids: CASSGTGTTEAFF.

The rearrangement links TRBV24-1 to TRBJ2-1; TCRdb's D call of TRBD1 is untestable without DNA. The CDR3 has 16 amino acids. The germline gives CDR1 KGHDR, CDR2 SFDVKD. This CDR3 reads CATSDSVGLDYNEQFF.

The chain has TRBV6-1 and TRBJ2-5; the D gene TCRdb calls, TRBD1, cannot be checked with no DNA. The CDR3 totals 13 residues. Germline V gene lookup returns CDR1 MNHNS and CDR2 SASEGT. Here the CDR3 reads CATQSDPAGTQYF.

The chain couples TRBV30 to TRBJ1-2; TCRdb proposes TRBD1, but this gene call is untestable without DNA. Germline CDR1 is GTSNPN and CDR2 is SVGIG (reference sequence). The CDR3 spans 12 residues. The CDR3 is CAWSGPGYGYTF.

The chain carries TRBV28 and TRBJ1-1; TCRdb lists TRBD1, though no DNA is available to test this call. Germline V gene data show CDR1 as MDHEN and CDR2 as SYDVKM. CDR3 size: 15 residues. CDR3 residues: CASSLGQGAVTEAFF.

The chain links TRBV5-5 to TRBJ2-1; TCRdb's D call, TRBD1, is unchecked because there is no DNA. CDR1 is SGHKS, CDR2 YYEKEE, per germline (reference sequence). The CDR3 contains 16 residues. The chain's CDR3 is CASSVGRDRSFNEQFF.

This rearrangement joins TRBV11-2 to TRBJ2-7; lacking DNA, the TRBD1 call made by TCRdb goes unchecked. The CDR3 runs 14 residues. Germline assignment: CDR1 SGHAT and CDR2 FQNNGV. CDR3 sequence: CASSLMTGQDEQYF.